A single sample gave rise to the 22 T cell receptor beta chains below, sequenced in a study of beta chain features in type 1 diabetes. The whole isolated RNA underwent reverse transcription, so sequencing captured expressed TCRB transcripts. Sequencing used immunoSEQ multiplex PCR; TCRdb keeps in-frame clones, though not all of them. The repertoire includes 640,000 or so clones, roughly 13% of them detected once, and roughly 0.022% sits in the top ten. Findings of the study overall: Type 1 diabetes patients had TCRB CDR3s that were shorter (moderately but significantly so) in all four CD4+ subsets.

These receptors' targets are unknown. Sequenced input: naive CD4+ T cells from blood. Receptors were obtained from a man aged 18 to 30 with type 1 diabetes.

Only a few counts were recorded for this clone. Other nucleotide sequences in the sample specify the same CDR3. This chain uses TRBV10-3 with TRBJ2-5; 9 nucleotides agree with TRBD1. With V trimmed by 8 bases and J by 2 bases, 3 bases remained unmatched. This CDR3 has 13 amino acids. CDR1 and CDR2 (germline): ENHRY, SYGVKD. The CDR3 bases are TGTGCCATCGCAGACAGGGGGCAAGAGACCCAGTACTTC. Protein: CAIADRGQETQYF.

This clone was observed a handful of times. A junction end diverges from the germline sequence, so it may reflect a read error. V and J are TRBV6-1 and TRBJ2-2; D tentatively reads TRBD1 or TRBD2 (5 bases each). CDR3 size: 12 residues. Germline-derived CDR1 and CDR2 are MNHNS and SASEGT. As DNA, the CDR3 is TGCCGGGACCTGACTAACACCGGGGAGCTGTTTTTT. This sequence encodes CRDLTNTGELFF.

The rearrangement joins TRBV19 to TRBJ2-3, with 10 bases identical to TRBD2. Germline V lookup: CDR1 LNHDA, CDR2 SQIVND (reference sequence). Trimming cost V 5 bases and J 6 bases; bases outside gene matches: 8. This CDR3 has 15 amino acids. In DNA form, the CDR3 reads TGTGCCAGTAGTGCAAGCGGGGGGGCAGCGGATACGCAGTATTTT. It is translated as CASSASGGAADTQYF.

The rearrangement joins TRBV28 to TRBJ2-3; D might be TRBD2 (6 bases). CDR3 length: 20 amino acids. Germline lookup yields CDR1 MDHEN and CDR2 SYDVKM. Trimming left V 3 bases short and J 0 bases short, with 25 bases between. CDR3 sequence reads: CASSLEGSGGSQSSTDTQYF. The CDR3 nucleotides are TGTGCCAGCAGTTTGGAGGGCAGCGGAGGATCACAATCTAGCACAGATACGCAGTATTTT.

The chain joins TRBV4-1 to TRBJ1-4; D is unclear. The V end lost 1 base, the J end lost 8 bases, and 17 bases lay between the germline ends. The CDR3 is 16 residues long. Looked up from germline, CDR1 is MGHRA and CDR2 is YSYEKL. CDR3 sequence (DNA): TGCGCCAGCAGCCAAGTTGCCACCCGTGGTGGGGAAAAACTGTTTTTT. Translation: CASSQVATRGGEKLFF.

The count of this clone is one. CDR3 in DNA: TGTGCCAGCAGTTATAGGGACACTGAAGCTTTCTTT. This codes for CASSYRDTEAFF. The chain is built from TRBV28 and TRBJ1-1; no clear D gene. There are 12 residues in the CDR3. V lost 4 bases and J lost 3, with 6 bases in between. Per the germline V gene, CDR1 is MDHEN and CDR2 is SYDVKM.

The sample holds a few counts of this clone. The sample carries other DNA sequences with the same CDR3. V gene TRBV6-5 combines with J gene TRBJ1-2, with 7 bases lining up with TRBD1. The J segment lost 3 bases and the V segment lost 5 bases, leaving 3 bases of the junction unmatched. Germline V gene data show CDR1 as MNHEY and CDR2 as SVGAGI. The CDR3 covers 13 residues. CDR3 DNA: TGTGCCAGCAGTCCGCAGGGGGACTATGGCTACACCTTC. Translation: CASSPQGDYGYTF.

The V gene is TRBV5-4, the J gene TRBJ1-1; D uncertain. V was trimmed by 8 bases and J by 3 bases, leaving 14 bases between them. CDR1 is SGHNT and CDR2 is YYREEE in the germline V gene (reference sequence). The CDR3 has 13 residues. The CDR3 nucleotides read TGTGCCAGTTCCCCCCGCATGGACACTGAAGCTTTCTTT. It encodes CASSPRMDTEAFF.

This clone was recorded a few times. This sequence joins TRBV6-5 and TRBJ2-7, with TRBD2 as a possible D gene (5 bases). The germline V and J ends were trimmed by 0 bases and 9 bases, with 12 bases remaining between them. This CDR3 comprises 13 residues. The germline gives CDR1 MNHEY, CDR2 SVGAGI. This chain's CDR3 is CASSYSKMGRQYF. The CDR3 DNA follows: TGTGCCAGCAGTTACTCGAAAATGGGGAGGCAGTACTTC.

The chain joins TRBV5-4 to TRBJ2-5; no firm D call. V lost 4 bases, J lost 5 bases, and 12 bases lay in between. The CDR3 runs 13 residues. Germline CDR1 and CDR2: SGHNT and YYREEE (reference sequence). The CDR3 nucleotides read TGTGCCAGCAGCAACGCCGGGTGGGAGACCCAGTACTTC. Translating gives CASSNAGWETQYF.

This clone appeared a few times. The chain couples TRBV7-9 to TRBJ2-6; perhaps TRBD2 as D (6 bases). CDR1 and CDR2 (germline): SEHNR, FQNEAQ (reference sequence). The CDR3 has 18 residues. V lost 7 bases to trimming and J lost 0 bases, with 19 bases between them. The CDR3 DNA reads TGTGCCAGCACTCAGCCCCGGGGGACCGGCTCTGGGGCCAACGTCCTGACTTTC. Encoded protein: CASTQPRGTGSGANVLTF.

This sequence joins TRBV27 and TRBJ2-3; either TRBD1 or TRBD2 may supply D (6 bases each). This CDR3 contains 15 residues. Germline loops: CDR1 MNHEY, CDR2 SMNVEV (reference sequence). The germline V and J ends were trimmed by 4 bases and 2 bases, with 13 bases remaining between them. CDR3 amino acids: CASSSTRGTTDTQYF. CDR3 nucleotide sequence: TGTGCCAGCAGTTCGACTAGGGGGACCACAGATACGCAGTATTTT.

The rearrangement links TRBV9 to TRBJ2-3; 12 bases align to TRBD2. The germline CDR1 and CDR2 sequences are SGDLS and YYNGEE. The V gene end was trimmed by 2 bases and the J gene end by 2 bases; junction bases not matched to a gene: 3. This CDR3 region has 16 residues. Here the CDR3 DNA reads TGTGCCAGCAGCGTTGGACTAGCGGGGCACACAGATACGCAGTATTTT. Protein: CASSVGLAGHTDTQYF.

This clone was seen a handful of times. This sample also contains other DNA sequences that code for the same CDR3. The chain carries TRBV5-1 and TRBJ2-5, with TRBD1 matching over 9 bases. CDR1 SGHRS and CDR2 YFSETQ come from the germline V gene. Losses at the gene ends were 4 bases for V and 4 bases for J; bases not matched to a gene: 5. The CDR3 sequence is 14 residues long. The CDR3 region is CASSTGTGRETQYF. Here the CDR3 DNA reads TGCGCCAGCAGCACAGGGACAGGGAGAGAGACCCAGTACTTC.

This clone was seen a handful of times. The chain employs TRBV2 and TRBJ1-4, with 9 bases aligning to TRBD1. The CDR3 covers 14 residues. V lost 5 bases and J lost 4; bases outside the gene matches: 2. Germline assignment: CDR1 SNHLY and CDR2 FYNNEI. CDR3 nucleotide sequence: TGTGCCAGCAGTTACAGGGGGCTTAATGAAAAACTGTTTTTT. Its translation: CASSYRGLNEKLFF.

V usage is TRBV7-2 and J usage is TRBJ2-7, with D unclear. Germline V lookup: CDR1 SGHTA, CDR2 FQGNSA. V lost 5 bases to trimming and J lost 2 bases, with 16 bases between them. CDR3 length: 15 residues. The CDR3 loop is CASSQQPNGPYEQYF. The CDR3 DNA reads TGTGCCAGCAGCCAACAACCGAACGGCCCCTACGAGCAGTACTTC. The variable domain in full, with the rest retrieved from reference TRBV7-2 and TRBJ2-7, is GAGVSQSPSNKVTEKGKDVELRCDPISGHTALYWYRQSLGQGLEFLIYFQGNSAPDKSGLPSDRFSAERTGGSVSTLTIQRTQQEDSAVYLCASSQQPNGPYEQYFGPGTRLTVT.

This clone was seen more than once but under ten times. The V call is TRBV2, the J call TRBJ2-7; D possibly corresponds to TRBD1 (6 bases). In germline, CDR1 is SNHLY, CDR2 FYNNEI. V lost 7 bases and J lost 3, with 22 bases in between. CDR3 length: 16 residues. CDR3 region: CASNLGQLLTNYEQYF. DNA of the CDR3: TGTGCCAGCAACTTAGGACAGCTGCTAACAAACTACGAGCAGTACTTC.

This clone has just a few counts. J is TRBJ2-7 and V is TRBV7-9; D gene uncertain. Germline-derived CDR1 and CDR2 are SEHNR and FQNEAQ (reference sequence). V shed 0 bases and J shed 0 bases, with 6 bases lying between them. The length of the CDR3 is 14 residues. The CDR3 DNA sequence: TGTGCCAGCAGCTTAGCTGTGAGCTCCTACGAGCAGTACTTC. Amino acid sequence: CASSLAVSSYEQYF.

The sample holds one count of this clone. The chain couples TRBV11-2 to TRBJ1-4; a weak D match, TRBD1 (5 bases). Trimming took 3 bases from V and 8 from J, leaving 10 bases between them. Germline CDR1 reads SGHAT; CDR2 reads FQNNGV. The CDR3 sequence is 13 residues long. The CDR3 region is CASSFSTGEKLFF. CDR3 sequence (DNA): TGTGCCAGCAGCTTTAGTACAGGCGAAAAACTGTTTTTT.

This clone was picked up a small number of times. CDR3 DNA sequence: TGTGCCAGCAGTCTACAGGGGATAAGCAATCAGCCCCAGCATTTT. It is translated as CASSLQGISNQPQHF. V gene TRBV2 combines with J gene TRBJ1-5; 7 positions agree with TRBD1. This CDR3 is 15 amino acids long. From germline, CDR1 is SNHLY and CDR2 FYNNEI. Trimming at V came to 5 bases and at J to 1 base, leaving 5 bases not matched to a gene.

Of note for this clone: Other DNA sequences in this specimen translate into the identical CDR3. This chain uses TRBV2 with TRBJ1-1; perhaps TRBD1 as D (5 bases). V was trimmed by 4 bases and J by 1 base, leaving 7 bases between them. This CDR3 has 13 amino acids. Germline V lookup: CDR1 SNHLY, CDR2 FYNNEI. The CDR3 loop is CASSATGNTEAFF. The CDR3 DNA reads as TGTGCCAGCAGTGCAACAGGGAACACTGAAGCTTTCTTT. The variable domain in full, with the rest retrieved from reference TRBV2 and TRBJ1-1, is EPEVTQTPSHQVTQMGQEVILRCVPISNHLYFYWYRQILGQKVEFLVSFYNNEISEKSEIFDDQFSVERPDGSNFTLKIRSTKLEDSAMYFCASSATGNTEAFFGQGTRLTVV.

This clone turned up a few times. Other nucleotide sequences in the sample specify the same CDR3. The chain links TRBV7-2 to TRBJ2-7, with D unclear. Germline values: CDR1 SGHTA, CDR2 FQGNSA. Deletions cut 5 bases from V and 2 bases from J, with 4 bases between. The CDR3 consists of 11 residues. The CDR3 nucleotides are TGTGCCAGCAGCCTCACCTACGAGCAGTACTTC. This sequence encodes CASSLTYEQYF.